These T cell receptor beta chains were read from a single sample in a study of cytomegalovirus exposure and HLA in healthy donors. Sequenced by immunoSEQ multiplex PCR; TCRdb stores in-frame clones only, minus some. The sample consists of fewer than 150,000 clones, over 60% of them appearing once. Sequencing used PBMCs. The receptor source for this set is a middle-aged man in good health and CMV-seropositive. Each CDR3 is given without its conserved first and last residue.

>TRBJ1-2|TRBV7-2
ASSLAGTGNGYT
>TRBJ1-2|TRBV5-1
ASSLSSGDGYT
>TRBJ1-4|TRBV6-6
ASRGQTIFEKLF
>TRBJ1-1|TRBV6-5
ASSDVGAYTEAF
>TRBJ1-2|TRBV19
ASSMTGGGYT
>TRBJ2-3|TRBV19
ASSIAGGGRNTQY
>TRBJ1-5|TRBV2
ASSFGRGSNQPQH
>TRBJ1-1|TRBV5-6
ASSPVGLGGYMNTEAF
>TRBJ1-1|TRBV18
ASARTDTEAF
>TRBJ2-3|TRBV5-1
ASSLDRSTDTQY